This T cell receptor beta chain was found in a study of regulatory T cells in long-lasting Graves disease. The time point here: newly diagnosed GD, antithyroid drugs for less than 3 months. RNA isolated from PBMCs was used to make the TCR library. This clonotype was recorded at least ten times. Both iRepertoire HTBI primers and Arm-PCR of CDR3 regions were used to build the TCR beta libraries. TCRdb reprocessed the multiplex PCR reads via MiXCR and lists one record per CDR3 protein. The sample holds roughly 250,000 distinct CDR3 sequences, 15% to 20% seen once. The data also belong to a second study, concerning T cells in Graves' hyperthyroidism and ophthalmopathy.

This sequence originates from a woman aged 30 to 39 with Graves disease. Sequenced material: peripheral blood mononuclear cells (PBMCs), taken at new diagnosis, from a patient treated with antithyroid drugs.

CDR3 nucleotide sequence: TGCAGTGCTAGGAAGACAATGAACACTGAAGCTTTCTTT. It encodes CSARKTMNTEAFF. The chain recombines TRBV20-1 with TRBJ1-1; D not resolved. This CDR3 comprises 13 residues. V was clipped by 3 bases and J by 0 bases, with 8 bases between them. Germline V gene lookup returns CDR1 DFQATT and CDR2 SNEGSKA (reference sequence).